This T cell receptor (beta chain) was recorded in a study of cytomegalovirus exposure and HLA in healthy donors. Germline assignment: CDR1 SGHRS and CDR2 YFSETQ. The CDR3 totals 15 residues. With V trimmed by 4 bases and J by 4 bases, 5 bases remained unmatched. Points from the study as a whole: When analyzed later, the rates of TCR association showed variation by HLA locus, with DRB1 the most and HLA-C the fewest. Apparent HLA restriction characterized most CMV-associated TCR beta chains in a later analysis.

PCR amplification relied on 60 Vbeta primers (plus 13 Jbeta primers). TCRdb keeps only in-frame clones here, not all; method: immunoSEQ multiplex PCR. The sample holds 65,000 to 85,000 clones; roughly 89% are singletons and the top ten take 1.5% to 2%. Points on this clone: Its target is unknown.

Sequencing was carried out using PBMCs. V is TRBV5-1 and J is TRBJ2-1; 10 bases fit TRBD2. The source is a woman aged 25 to 39 in good health and CMV-seronegative. The CDR3 sequence: CASSPGLAVYNEQFF. The CDR3 nucleotides are TGCGCCAGCAGCCCCGGACTAGCGGTATACAATGAGCAGTTCTTC.